A single T cell receptor (beta chain) is shown here with its context. What it recognizes is unknown. This sample was taken from a study of blood T cells in healthy people across ages. Findings and limits, study-wide: Underestimates were what the diversity estimates from one million T cells were considered to be. Per-million-T-cell TCR beta diversity fell roughly linearly with age.

The CDR3 is 15 residues long. The germline gives CDR1 SGHTA, CDR2 FQGNSA. The V and J ends lost 2 bases and 12 bases, in that order; junction bases with no gene match: 13. A second roughly 6 to 11 cycle PCR used barcoded and J-beta primers. TCRdb reprocessed the 5' RACE reads via MiXCR and lists one record per CDR3 protein. This table holds around 780,000 distinct CDR3 sequences, roughly 56% found once. Sequencing was performed on blood. J is TRBJ2-7 and V is TRBV7-2; 10 nucleotides agree with TRBD1. The TCR comes from a man in his forties in good health. CDR3 loop: CASSLNDRGHETRYF. CDR3 coding DNA: TGTGCCAGCAGCTTAAACGACAGGGGGCACGAGACCCGGTACTTC.